These 10 T cell receptor beta chains originate from one sample sequenced in a study of cytomegalovirus exposure and HLA in healthy donors. A multiplex PCR was run with 60 Vbeta primers and 13 Jbeta primers. The repertoire was sequenced with immunoSEQ multiplex PCR; TCRdb's copy has only in-frame clones and lacks some. The table shows some 130,000 clones, with roughly 80% occurring only once. The material sequenced was PBMCs. The receptors stem from a male donor in good health and CMV-seropositive.

The chain combines TRBV13 with TRBJ2-1, with 8 bases lining up with TRBD2. This CDR3 is built from 16 residues. Germline assignment: CDR1 PRHDT and CDR2 FYEKMQ (reference sequence). Trimming took 5 bases from V and 8 from J; bases not matched to a gene: 14. The CDR3 DNA reads TGTGCCAGCAGCCCCCTTCAGGGACTAGGATGGCATGAGCAGTTCTTC. It is translated as CASSPLQGLGWHEQFF. The variable domain in full, completed from reference TRBV13 and TRBJ2-1, reads AAGVIQSPRHLIKEKRETATLKCYPIPRHDTVYWYQQGPGQDPQFLISFYEKMQSDKGSIPDRFSAQQFSDYHSELNMSSLELGDSALYFCASSPLQGLGWHEQFFGPGTRLTVL.

The chain joins TRBV2 to TRBJ2-3, with TRBD1 identical over 7 bases. Trimming at V came to 9 bases and at J to 0 bases, leaving 6 bases not matched to a gene. This CDR3 spans 14 amino acids. Germline lookup yields CDR1 SNHLY and CDR2 FYNNEI. The CDR3 loop is CARTGPISTDTQYF. In nucleotides, the CDR3 is TGTGCCAGGACAGGGCCCATTAGCACAGATACGCAGTATTTT.

The chain joins TRBV29-1 to TRBJ2-1, with D perhaps TRBD1 (5 bases). V lost 0 bases to trimming and J lost 9 bases, with 9 bases between them. The CDR3 covers 12 residues. Germline CDR1 is SQVTM and CDR2 is ANQGSEA. CDR3 amino acids: CSVEDEGVEQFF. CDR3 DNA sequence: TGCAGCGTTGAAGATGAAGGGGTTGAGCAGTTCTTC.

This clone was detected only a few times. This chain joins TRBV6-5 and TRBJ2-2; 8 bases agree with TRBD1. The trim removed 2 bases at V and 6 bases at J, leaving 5 bases unmatched. Per germline, CDR1 MNHEY and CDR2 SVGAGI. The CDR3 runs 15 residues. The DNA for the CDR3 is TGTGCCAGCAGTTACGCAGGGGGCGCGTCCGGGGAGCTGTTTTTT. Its translation is CASSYAGGASGELFF.

The chain uses TRBV27 and TRBJ1-3, with 8 bases identical to TRBD1. The CDR3 is made up of 15 amino acids. Germline V gene sequence: CDR1 MNHEY, CDR2 SMNVEV (reference sequence). V was clipped by 6 bases and J by 2 bases; unmatched bases: 6. The CDR3 region has the DNA TGTGCCAGCAGCGATCAGGGGGCCACTGGAAACACCATATATTTT. Protein sequence: CASSDQGATGNTIYF.

The V and J genes are TRBV30 and TRBJ1-2, with D perhaps TRBD1 (6 bases). Germline CDR1 is GTSNPN and CDR2 is SVGIG (reference sequence). The CDR3 contains 11 residues. V lost 4 bases and J lost 8, with 11 bases in between. The CDR3 spells CAWTLGGGYTF. The CDR3 DNA reads TGTGCCTGGACCCTAGGGGGAGGCTACACCTTC. The variable domain in full, with the rest retrieved from reference TRBV30 and TRBJ1-2, is SQTIHQWPATLVQPVGSPLSLECTVEGTSNPNLYWYRQAAGRGLQLLFYSVGIGQISSEVPQNLSASRPQDRQFILSSKKLLLSDSGFYLCAWTLGGGYTFGSGTRLTVV.

This clone was counted a few times. The rearrangement uses TRBV19 and TRBJ1-3; D may be TRBD1 (6 bases). Trimming stripped 6 bases from V and 4 bases from J, with 22 bases between. The CDR3 is made up of 17 amino acids. Germline CDR1 LNHDA, CDR2 SQIVND (reference sequence). CDR3 region: CASSSSWNRGQGNTIYF. CDR3 bases: TGTGCCAGTAGCTCATCTTGGAACCGGGGACAAGGAAACACCATATATTTT. Full variable domain (missing parts from reference TRBV19 and TRBJ1-3): DGGITQSPKYLFRKEGQNVTLSCEQNLNHDAMYWYRQDPGQGLRLIYYSQIVNDFQKGDIAEGYSVSREKKESFPLTVTSAQKNPTAFYLCASSSSWNRGQGNTIYFGEGSWLTVV.

The chain couples TRBV4-2 to TRBJ2-7; TRBD1 matches 7 bases. The trim removed 4 bases at V and 4 bases at J, leaving 7 bases unmatched. Germline V gene data show CDR1 as LGHNA and CDR2 as YNFKEQ. CDR3 length equals 14 residues. The chain's CDR3 is CASSPGTVYYEQYF. CDR3 nucleotides: TGTGCCAGCAGCCCCGGGACAGTTTATTACGAGCAGTACTTC.

This chain's CDR3 is CASDRGDEQFF. CDR3 DNA: TGTGCTAGCGACAGGGGCGATGAGCAGTTCTTC. The chain uses TRBV28 and TRBJ2-1; the match to TRBD1 covers 8 bases. Germline V gene data show CDR1 as MDHEN and CDR2 as SYDVKM. The CDR3 is 11 residues long.

The chain uses TRBV14 and TRBJ2-7; 13 bases map to TRBD2. Per germline, CDR1 SGHDN and CDR2 FVKESK. This CDR3 is 15 amino acids long. V shed 2 bases, J shed 6 bases, and the junction held 4 bases outside the gene matches. This CDR3 is CASSQLTSGRGEQYF. In DNA, the CDR3 is TGTGCCAGCAGCCAACTTACTAGCGGGAGGGGCGAGCAGTACTTC. Complete variable domain (other parts from reference TRBV14 and TRBJ2-7): EAGVTQFPSHSVIEKGQTVTLRCDPISGHDNLYWYRRVMGKEIKFLLHFVKESKQDESGMPNNRFLAERTGGTYSTLKVQPAELEDSGVYFCASSQLTSGRGEQYFGPGTRLTVT.